This is a list of T cell receptor beta chains from one sample in a study of blood T cell repertoires in COVID-19. Clones were read by immunoSEQ multiplex PCR, and TCRdb kept only the in-frame ones, dropping some. The table shows some 70,000 clones, with roughly four fifths occurring only once. The sample consisted of peripheral blood. The receptors were sampled from a man in his 60s with COVID-19, enrolled during active disease. The CDR3 runs from the conserved cysteine through the conserved F or W. A D gene is named only where the DNA matches it firmly. The listing skips clone size in some rows; elsewhere it reads once, few, many or a size class.

size	V	J	D	length	DNA	CDR3
NA	TRBV6-6	TRBJ1-1	NA	11	TGTGCCAGCAGCGATAGCCGCGGAGCTTTCTTT	CASSDSRGAFF
NA	TRBV5-1	TRBJ2-3	NA	14	TGCGCCAGCAGCCCCCTAGGAGAGACAGATACGCAGTATTTT	CASSPLGETDTQYF
few	TRBV5-4	TRBJ2-3	TRBD2	15	TGTGCCAGCAGCTGGATAGCGGGGAACACAGATACGCAGTATTTT	CASSWIAGNTDTQYF
many	TRBV29-1	TRBJ1-2	NA	13	TGCAGCGTACCCCCCCAGGACGGGATCGTGTGGACCTTC	CSVPPQDGIVWTF
NA	TRBV28	TRBJ1-5	TRBD1	15	TGTGCCAGCAGGCCTGTGGACAGGCCCAATCAGCCCCAGCATTTT	CASRPVDRPNQPQHF
NA	TRBV6-5	TRBJ1-4	NA	14	TGTGCCAGCAGGCCTGACAGAGCTAATGAAAAACTGTTTTTT	CASRPDRANEKLFF
NA	TRBV5-1	TRBJ2-7	TRBD1	14	TGCGCCAGCAGCTTGGGACAGGGATTCAACGAGCAGTACTTC	CASSLGQGFNEQYF
NA	TRBV7-9	TRBJ2-4	TRBD2	14	TGTGCCAGCAGCTCCGGGGGGAGGGTAAACATTCAGTACTTC	CASSSGGRVNIQYF
NA	TRBV19	TRBJ2-7	NA	14	TGTGCCAGTAGTGACATAGTCGGCTCCTACGAGCAGTACTTC	CASSDIVGSYEQYF
NA	TRBV10-2	TRBJ2-1	NA	13	TGCGCCAGCAGTGTAGGTTTGGCAGGAGAGCAGTTCTTC	CASSVGLAGEQFF
few	TRBV11-3	TRBJ2-7	TRBD2	15	TGTGCCAGCAGCCTACTAGCGGGAGGGAACTACGAGCAGTACTTC	CASSLLAGGNYEQYF
NA	TRBV5-4	TRBJ2-5	NA	15	TGTGCCAGCAGCTCTCGAGAGGGAGGCCAAGAGACCCAGTACTTC	CASSSREGGQETQYF
NA	TRBV19	TRBJ1-3	NA	15	TGTGCCAGTAGCACGGACTCATACTCTGGAAACACCATATATTTT	CASSTDSYSGNTIYF
NA	TRBV9	TRBJ2-2	NA	15	TGTGCCAGCAGTCGGGAGGGGGCTGGCACCGGGGAGCTGTTTTTT	CASSREGAGTGELFF
NA	TRBV10-3	TRBJ2-7	TRBD1	16	TGTGCCATCAGTGCTGGGGGGAGACAGGGGGCCTACGAGCAGTACTTC	CAISAGGRQGAYEQYF
NA	TRBV7-9	TRBJ2-1	TRBD2	15	TGTGCCAGCAGCTACAGACTAGCGGGCTACAATGAGCAGTTCTTC	CASSYRLAGYNEQFF
few	TRBV7-6	TRBJ1-6	TRBD1	16	TGTGCCAGCAGCTTAGATCGGACAGGCAATAATTCACCCCTCCACTTT	CASSLDRTGNNSPLHF
NA	TRBV3-1/TRBV3-2	TRBJ2-5	NA	13	TGTGCCAGCAGCCAAATCAGGGGTGAGACCCAGTACTTC	CASSQIRGETQYF
NA	TRBV6-5	TRBJ2-7	TRBD1	14	TGTGCCAGCATAAGACAGGGGAAGTTGAACGAGCAGTACTTC	CASIRQGKLNEQYF
NA	TRBV10-2	TRBJ2-7	TRBD2	15	TGCGCCAGCAGTTCAACTAGCGGGAACTTCTACGAGCAGTACTTC	CASSSTSGNFYEQYF
once	TRBV6-4	TRBJ2-1	TRBD2	16	TGTGCCAGCAGTGACTTTCGCGGGGGGGACTACAATGAGCAGTTCTTC	CASSDFRGGDYNEQFF
few	TRBV18	TRBJ1-1	NA	15	TGTGCCAGCTCACCTTCGAGAGGGTCTGCCACTGAAGCTTTCTTT	CASSPSRGSATEAFF
NA	TRBV12-3/TRBV12-4	TRBJ1-2	TRBD1	12	TGTGCCAGCAGAAGACAGGGTCGTGGCTACACCTTC	CASRRQGRGYTF
NA	TRBV27	TRBJ2-3	TRBD2	17	TGTGCCAGCAGTTCCCCGACTAGCGGGGACCCAGTCGAAGGGAAGTATTTT	CASSSPTSGDPVEGKYF
NA	TRBV5-1	TRBJ1-1	TRBD1	16	TGCGCCAGCAGCTTTATCGGACAGGGTAGGGGCACTGAAGCTTTCTTT	CASSFIGQGRGTEAFF
NA	TRBV4-1	TRBJ2-3	NA	15	TGCGCCAGCAGCCAAGGCAGGGCGAGCACAGATACGCAGTATTTT	CASSQGRASTDTQYF
NA	TRBV2	TRBJ1-5	NA	13	TGTGCCAGCAGGGTGGCCCTCAATCAGCCCCAGCATTTT	CASRVALNQPQHF
NA	TRBV29-1	TRBJ1-2	NA	12	TGCAGCGTCGAAGAGGGCAAACGTGGCTACACCTTC	CSVEEGKRGYTF
NA	TRBV30	TRBJ2-1	TRBD1	13	TGTGCCTGGGAACCGGGACAGAAAAATGAGCAGTTCTTC	CAWEPGQKNEQFF
NA	TRBV6-5	TRBJ2-3	TRBD2	15	TGTGCCAGCAGTAAGACTAGCGGGGTGTCTAATACGCAGTATTTT	CASSKTSGVSNTQYF
NA	TRBV19	TRBJ2-7	TRBD2	15	TGTGCCAGTAGCCCAGGGACTAGCGGAACCTACGAGCAGTACTTC	CASSPGTSGTYEQYF
NA	TRBV18	TRBJ1-5	NA	16	TGTGCCAGCTCACCATATAACCCCGATAGCGGTCAGCCCCAGCATTTT	CASSPYNPDSGQPQHF
once	TRBV7-9	TRBJ2-2	TRBD2	16	TGTGCCAGCAGTCCCGGGACTAGCGGGAATGTCGGGGAGCTGTTTTTT	CASSPGTSGNVGELFF
NA	TRBV30	TRBJ2-2	NA	14	TGTGCCTGGAACTTGGCGGGGGCTTCTGGCGGGCTGTTTTTT	CAWNLAGASGGLFF
NA	TRBV5-4	TRBJ2-3	TRBD2	15	TGTGCCAGCAGCGGTAGCGGGAAGAGCACAGATACGCAGTATTTT	CASSGSGKSTDTQYF
NA	TRBV2	TRBJ2-2	NA	13	TGTGCCAGCAGTTCACAGGGCACCGGGGAGCTGTTTTTT	CASSSQGTGELFF
NA	TRBV2	TRBJ1-1	NA	13	TGTGCCAGCAGTGAGGGGCTTTACAACGAAGCTTTCTTT	CASSEGLYNEAFF
few	TRBV5-1	TRBJ2-3	TRBD2	16	TGCGCCAGCAGCTTGGAGGGCGGGAGGAACACAGATACGCAGTATTTT	CASSLEGGRNTDTQYF
NA	TRBV6-4	TRBJ2-7	NA	13	TGTGCCAGCAGTGACAGACATGGCTACGAGCAGTACTTC	CASSDRHGYEQYF
NA	TRBV4-1	TRBJ1-1	NA	15	TGCGCCAGCAGCCTCCTCATCTCGGGGAGCACTGAAGCTTTCTTT	CASSLLISGSTEAFF
NA	TRBV6-5	TRBJ2-2	TRBD1	13	TGTGCCAGCATCGGGACAGGGGGCCGGGAGCTGTTTTTT	CASIGTGGRELFF